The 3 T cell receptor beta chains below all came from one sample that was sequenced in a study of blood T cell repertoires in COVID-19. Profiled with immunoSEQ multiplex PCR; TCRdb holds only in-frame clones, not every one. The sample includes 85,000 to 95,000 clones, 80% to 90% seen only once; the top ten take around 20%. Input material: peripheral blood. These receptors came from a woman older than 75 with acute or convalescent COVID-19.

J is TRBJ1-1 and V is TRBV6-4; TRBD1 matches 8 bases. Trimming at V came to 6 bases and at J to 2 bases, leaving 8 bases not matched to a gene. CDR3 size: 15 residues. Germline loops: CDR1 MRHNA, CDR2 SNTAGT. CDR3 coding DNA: TGTGCCAGCAGACCAGGGGGCTCCGGTAACACTGAAGCTTTCTTT. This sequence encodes CASRPGGSGNTEAFF.

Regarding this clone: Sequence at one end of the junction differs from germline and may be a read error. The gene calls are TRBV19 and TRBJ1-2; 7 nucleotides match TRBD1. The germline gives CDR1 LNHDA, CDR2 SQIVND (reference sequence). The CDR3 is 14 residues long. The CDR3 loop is CASRRDSVNYGHTF. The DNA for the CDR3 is TGTGCCAGTAGGAGGGACAGCGTTAACTATGGCCACACCTTC.

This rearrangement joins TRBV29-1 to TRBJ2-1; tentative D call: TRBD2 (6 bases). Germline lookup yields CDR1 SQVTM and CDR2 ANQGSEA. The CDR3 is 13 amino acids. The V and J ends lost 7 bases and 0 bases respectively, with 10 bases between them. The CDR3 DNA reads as TGCAGCGAGACTAGTAACTCCTACAATGAGCAGTTCTTC. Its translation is CSETSNSYNEQFF.